A single sample is the source of the 21 T cell receptor beta chains below, sequenced in a study of beta chain features in type 1 diabetes (dated by TCRdb to the late 2010s). The research as a whole found: Type 1 diabetes patients showed a moderate but significant shortening of TCRB CDR3 length in all four CD4+ subsets.

Antigens of these TCRs are unknown. Receptors were amplified or captured by the immunoSEQ multiplex PCR assay. The High Capacity cDNA Reverse Transcription Kit was used to reverse transcribe all of the isolated RNA, meaning that expressed TCRB transcripts were what got sequenced. TCRdb retrieved this table from immuneACCESS and kept in-frame rearrangements only. Not all clones are present; in checked studies, unresolved V genes account for under half, and no reason is known for the remainder. The sample yields roughly 400,000 clones; around 10% were counted once. The ten largest clones add up to less than 0.65% of the sample. Input material: central memory CD4+ T cells from blood. These receptors were taken from a man aged 30 to 45 with type 1 diabetes.

This clone occurred many times. V is TRBV9 and J is TRBJ1-3; perhaps TRBD1 as D (5 bases). V was clipped by 2 bases and J by 3 bases, with 15 bases between them. The germline V gene has CDR1 SGDLS and CDR2 YYNGEE. This CDR3 is 16 amino acids long. The CDR3 is CASSVSWDVRGNTIYF. DNA of the CDR3: TGTGCCAGCAGCGTTTCCTGGGACGTTCGTGGAAACACCATATATTTT. Full variable domain (missing parts from reference TRBV9 and TRBJ1-3): DSGVTQTPKHLITATGQRVTLRCSPRSGDLSVYWYQQSLDQGLQFLIQYYNGEERAKGNILERFSAQQFPDLHSELNLSSLELGDSALYFCASSVSWDVRGNTIYFGEGSWLTVV.

The genes are TRBV28 and TRBJ2-5; D is ambiguous. Germline V gene data show CDR1 as MDHEN and CDR2 as SYDVKM. The CDR3 runs to 13 residues. Trimming cost V 3 bases and J 0 bases, with 5 bases left between them. The CDR3 spells CASSFDNQETQYF. The CDR3 DNA reads TGTGCCAGCAGTTTCGACAACCAAGAGACCCAGTACTTC.

A few counts support this clone. This chain uses TRBV10-3 with TRBJ1-2; 9 nucleotides line up with TRBD1. Germline loops: CDR1 ENHRY, CDR2 SYGVKD. V shed 4 bases, J shed 7 bases, and the junction held 19 bases outside the gene matches. The CDR3 covers 18 residues. The CDR3 loop is CAISGLQGATGVSSGYTF. DNA of the CDR3: TGTGCCATCAGTGGTCTACAGGGGGCAACGGGAGTTTCAAGTGGCTACACCTTC.

This clone was counted a few times. V is TRBV7-2 and J is TRBJ2-1; 7 bases fit TRBD1. CDR3 length: 15 amino acids. V shed 4 bases, J shed 3 bases, and the junction held 6 bases outside the gene matches. CDR1 and CDR2 from the germline V gene are SGHTA and FQGNSA. CDR3 region: CASSSRTGGYNEQFF. The DNA of the CDR3 is TGTGCCAGCAGCTCAAGGACAGGTGGCTACAATGAGCAGTTCTTC.

This clone was observed a few times. V gene TRBV5-4 combines with J gene TRBJ1-1; D is undetermined. Germline CDR1 SGHNT, CDR2 YYREEE (reference sequence). This CDR3 contains 14 residues. The V and J ends lost 0 bases and 3 bases respectively, with 9 bases between them. The CDR3 bases are TGTGCCAGCAGCTTGGTCAGTGGCGACACTGAAGCTTTCTTT. It yields the protein CASSLVSGDTEAFF.

This clone was counted ten times or more. The chain joins TRBV5-6 to TRBJ1-5, with unresolved D. Germline CDR1 SGHDT, CDR2 YYEEEE. This CDR3 contains 14 residues. V dropped 2 bases and J dropped 3 bases, with 9 bases sitting between them. CDR3 residues: CASSFLTDNQPQHF. The DNA of the CDR3 is TGTGCCAGCAGCTTCCTAACGGACAATCAGCCCCAGCATTTT.

This clone turned up a few times. The V gene is TRBV5-1, the J gene TRBJ2-3; 8 bases match TRBD1. The CDR3 consists of 14 residues. V lost 8 bases and J lost 2; bases outside the gene matches: 7. CDR1 and CDR2 (germline): SGHRS, YFSETQ. This chain's CDR3 is CASTSGQVTDTQYF. In nucleotides, the CDR3 is TGCGCCAGTACATCGGGACAGGTCACAGATACGCAGTATTTT. Full variable domain (rest looked up from reference TRBV5-1 and TRBJ2-3): KAGVTQTPRYLIKTRGQQVTLSCSPISGHRSVSWYQQTPGQGLQFLFEYFSETQRNKGNFPGRFSGRQFSNSRSEMNVSTLELGDSALYLCASTSGQVTDTQYFGPGTRLTVL.

This clone was seen a few times. The rearrangement links TRBV2 to TRBJ1-5, with D unresolved. With 4 bases removed from V and 2 bases from J, the gap between germline ends came to 9 bases. CDR1 SNHLY and CDR2 FYNNEI come from the germline V gene. This CDR3 region has 14 residues. The CDR3 loop reads CASSARNGNQPQHF. The CDR3 DNA reads as TGTGCCAGCAGTGCCAGGAACGGCAATCAGCCCCAGCATTTT.

This clone has just a few counts. The chain recombines TRBV6-5 with TRBJ2-5; D is ambiguous. With 8 bases removed from V and 4 bases from J, the gap between germline ends came to 8 bases. Germline V gene data show CDR1 as MNHEY and CDR2 as SVGAGI. The CDR3 is 11 amino acids. CDR3: CASAMRETQYF. In DNA, the CDR3 is TGTGCCAGCGCCATGAGAGAGACCCAGTACTTC.

This clone appeared a single time. This chain uses TRBV5-1 with TRBJ2-2; D might be TRBD1 or TRBD2, each matching 5 bases. In germline, CDR1 is SGHRS, CDR2 YFSETQ. The CDR3 spans 14 residues. Trimming took 0 bases from V and 6 from J, leaving 9 bases between them. The CDR3 sequence is CASSLGQGAGELFF. CDR3 nucleotide sequence: TGCGCCAGCAGCTTGGGTCAGGGAGCCGGGGAGCTGTTTTTT.

This clone was recorded a few times. This chain links TRBV7-9 with TRBJ1-4; D remains unclear. CDR1 SEHNR and CDR2 FQNEAQ come from the germline V gene (reference sequence). V was shortened by 3 bases and J by 11 bases, with 13 bases between the two germline ends. The CDR3 runs 13 residues. CDR3 nucleotides: TGTGCCAGCAGCTTTAAGGGAGCAGATAAACTGTTTTTT. Its translation is CASSFKGADKLFF. Full variable domain (remainder filled in from reference TRBV7-9 and TRBJ1-4): DTGVSQNPRHKITKRGQNVTFRCDPISEHNRLYWYRQTLGQGPEFLTYFQNEAQLEKSRLLSDRFSAERPKGSFSTLEIQRTEQGDSAMYLCASSFKGADKLFFGSGTQLSVL.

A few counts support this clone. The CDR3 region is CSVAGTGGRELFF. Here the CDR3 DNA reads TGCAGCGTCGCTGGGACAGGCGGCCGGGAGCTGTTTTTT. V is TRBV29-1 and J is TRBJ2-2, with 8 bases lining up with TRBD1. This CDR3 has 13 residues. The germline CDR1 and CDR2 sequences are SQVTM and ANQGSEA. V lost 6 bases, J lost 9 bases, and 9 bases stayed unmatched.

This clone was observed a handful of times. The chain has TRBV7-2 and TRBJ2-5; either TRBD1 or TRBD2 may supply D (6 bases each). Trimming removed 8 bases at V and 4 bases at J, with 14 bases between. CDR3 length: 13 amino acids. In germline, CDR1 is SGHTA, CDR2 FQGNSA. CDR3 amino acids: CASGGGGGETQYF. CDR3 DNA sequence: TGTGCCAGCGGAGGAGGGGGAGGAGAGACCCAGTACTTC.

CDR3 sequence: CASSYSGTLIQTQYF. The CDR3 DNA sequence: TGTGCCAGCAGTTACTCTGGGACCCTCATTCAGACCCAGTACTTC. V gene TRBV6-6 combines with J gene TRBJ2-5; D tentatively fits TRBD1 or TRBD2 (5 bases each). Trimming took 0 bases from V and 6 from J, leaving 14 bases between them. The CDR3 loop spans 15 amino acids. CDR1 is MNHNY and CDR2 is SVGAGI in the germline V gene (reference sequence).

This clone turned up a few times. CDR3: CASSPHMRPGNTEAFF. As DNA, the CDR3 is TGTGCCAGCAGCCCCCACATGAGGCCGGGAAACACTGAAGCTTTCTTT. The rearrangement joins TRBV5-4 to TRBJ1-1, with D hard to call. The CDR3 covers 16 residues. V gave up 4 bases and J gave up 2 bases, with 18 bases separating them. The germline gives CDR1 SGHNT, CDR2 YYREEE (reference sequence).

The sample holds a few counts of this clone. This rearrangement joins TRBV7-2 to TRBJ1-1, with a possible D match to TRBD1 (5 bases). CDR3 length: 14 residues. Germline V gene data show CDR1 as SGHTA and CDR2 as FQGNSA. V was pared by 6 bases and J by 1 base, with 12 bases between. This chain's CDR3 is CASRPLRGNTEAFF. CDR3 sequence (DNA): TGTGCCAGCAGACCCCTTAGGGGGAACACTGAAGCTTTCTTT.

This clone has more than one count but fewer than ten. This chain joins TRBV23-1 and TRBJ1-2, with D maybe TRBD1 (5 bases). TRBV23-1 is an ORF, with its function uncertain. This CDR3 region has 16 residues. V lost 6 bases to trimming and J lost 2 bases, with 19 bases between them. CDR3 residues: CASSQLGEGMNYGYTF. The CDR3 coding sequence is TGCGCCAGCAGCCAACTAGGGGAGGGTATGAACTATGGCTACACCTTC.

The J gene is TRBJ2-7, the V gene TRBV7-8; no clear D gene. This CDR3 spans 11 amino acids. CDR1 and CDR2 (germline): SGHVS, FQNEAQ. Trimming took off 7 bases at V and 6 bases at J, with 10 bases between the two ends. CDR3 coding DNA: TGTGCCAGCACCCCCCTCGGCGAGCAGTACTTC. Amino acid sequence: CASTPLGEQYF.

The chain joins TRBV10-1 to TRBJ2-5; 8 positions agree with TRBD1. In germline, CDR1 is WNHNN, CDR2 SYGVQD (reference sequence). The CDR3 length is 15 residues. After removal of 4 bases from V and 1 base from J, the junction contained 5 bases not matched to a gene. CDR3 amino acids: CASSVGGQAQETQYF. DNA of the CDR3: TGCGCCAGCAGTGTCGGGGGACAGGCCCAAGAGACCCAGTACTTC.

This chain links TRBV29-1 with TRBJ2-3; D ambiguous. CDR1 is SQVTM and CDR2 is ANQGSEA in the germline V gene. This CDR3 contains 13 residues. Between the trimmed V and J ends, which lost 6 bases and 1 base, there was a span of 11 bases. The CDR3 loop reads CSVMLGGTDTQYF. CDR3 nucleotide sequence: TGCAGCGTCATGCTAGGAGGCACAGATACGCAGTATTTT.

This clone was observed a handful of times. The chain links TRBV19 to TRBJ1-2, with D possibly being TRBD1 (5 bases). This CDR3 is 14 amino acids long. V was shortened by 3 bases and J by 1 base, with 9 bases between the two germline ends. Germline V gives CDR1 LNHDA, CDR2 SQIVND (reference sequence). In nucleotides, the CDR3 is TGTGCCAGTAGTATCGGTGACAGTAACTATGGCTACACCTTC. The encoded protein is CASSIGDSNYGYTF.